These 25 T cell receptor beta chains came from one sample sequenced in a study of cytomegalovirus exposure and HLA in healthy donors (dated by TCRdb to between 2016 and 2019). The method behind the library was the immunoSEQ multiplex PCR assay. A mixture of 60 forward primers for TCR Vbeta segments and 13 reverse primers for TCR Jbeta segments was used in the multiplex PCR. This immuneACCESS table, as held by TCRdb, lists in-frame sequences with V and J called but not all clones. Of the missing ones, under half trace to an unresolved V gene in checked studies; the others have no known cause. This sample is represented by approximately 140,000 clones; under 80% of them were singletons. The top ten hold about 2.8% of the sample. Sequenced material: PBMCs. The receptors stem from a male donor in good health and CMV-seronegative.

This chain's CDR3 is CASSYSRTGTGYTF. Here the CDR3 DNA reads TGTGCCAGCAGTTACTCGAGGACAGGTACGGGCTACACCTTC. The rearrangement links TRBV6-6 to TRBJ1-2, with 7 bases matching TRBD1. With V trimmed by 0 bases and J by 8 bases, 6 bases remained unmatched. The CDR3 runs to 14 residues. Germline V gives CDR1 MNHNY, CDR2 SVGAGI (reference sequence).

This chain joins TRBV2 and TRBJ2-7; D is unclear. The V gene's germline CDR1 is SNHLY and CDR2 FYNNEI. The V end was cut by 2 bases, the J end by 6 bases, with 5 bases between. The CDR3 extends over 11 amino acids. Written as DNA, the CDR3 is TGTGCCAGCAGTGAACTCCTCGAGCAGTACTTC. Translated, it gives CASSELLEQYF.

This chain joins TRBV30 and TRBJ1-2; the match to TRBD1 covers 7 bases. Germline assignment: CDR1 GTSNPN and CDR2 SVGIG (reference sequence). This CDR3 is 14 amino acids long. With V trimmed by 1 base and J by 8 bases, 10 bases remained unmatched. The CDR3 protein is CAWSAADRVGGYTF. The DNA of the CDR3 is TGTGCCTGGAGTGCCGCAGACAGGGTGGGGGGCTACACCTTC.

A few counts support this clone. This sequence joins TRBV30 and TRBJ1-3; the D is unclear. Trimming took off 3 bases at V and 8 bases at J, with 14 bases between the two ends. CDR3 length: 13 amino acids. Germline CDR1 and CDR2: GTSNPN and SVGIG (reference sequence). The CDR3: CAWSSGRYDTIYF. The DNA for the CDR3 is TGTGCCTGGAGCAGTGGGAGATACGACACCATATATTTT.

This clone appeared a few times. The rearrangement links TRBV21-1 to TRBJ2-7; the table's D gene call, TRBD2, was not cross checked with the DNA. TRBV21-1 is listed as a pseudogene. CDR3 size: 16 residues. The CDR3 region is CASSMYGLAGEYEQYF. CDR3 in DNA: TGTGCCAGCAGCATGTACGGACTAGCGGGGGAGTACGAGCAGTACTTC.

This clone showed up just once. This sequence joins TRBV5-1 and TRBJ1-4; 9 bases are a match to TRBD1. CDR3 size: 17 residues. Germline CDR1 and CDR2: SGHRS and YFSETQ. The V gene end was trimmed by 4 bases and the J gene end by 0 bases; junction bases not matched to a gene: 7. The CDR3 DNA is TGCGCCAGCAGCCGGACCGGGACAGGGTCAACTAATGAAAAACTGTTTTTT. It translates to CASSRTGTGSTNEKLFF. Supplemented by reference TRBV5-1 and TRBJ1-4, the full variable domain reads KAGVTQTPRYLIKTRGQQVTLSCSPISGHRSVSWYQQTPGQGLQFLFEYFSETQRNKGNFPGRFSGRQFSNSRSEMNVSTLELGDSALYLCASSRTGTGSTNEKLFFGSGTQLSVL.

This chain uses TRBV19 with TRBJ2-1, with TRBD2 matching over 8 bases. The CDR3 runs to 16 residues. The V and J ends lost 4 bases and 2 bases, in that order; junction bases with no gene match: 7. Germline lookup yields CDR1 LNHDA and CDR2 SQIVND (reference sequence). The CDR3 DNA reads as TGTGCCAGTAGTAAGTCCGGGGGGGGAGCCTACAATGAGCAGTTCTTC. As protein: CASSKSGGGAYNEQFF. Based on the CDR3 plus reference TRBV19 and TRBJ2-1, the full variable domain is DGGITQSPKYLFRKEGQNVTLSCEQNLNHDAMYWYRQDPGQGLRLIYYSQIVNDFQKGDIAEGYSVSREKKESFPLTVTSAQKNPTAFYLCASSKSGGGAYNEQFFGPGTRLTVL.

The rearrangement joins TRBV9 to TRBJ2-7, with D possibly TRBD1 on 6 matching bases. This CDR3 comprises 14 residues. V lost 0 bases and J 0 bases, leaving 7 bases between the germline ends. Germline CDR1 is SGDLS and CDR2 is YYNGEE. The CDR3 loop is CASSVGTASYEQYF. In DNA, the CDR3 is TGTGCCAGCAGCGTAGGGACAGCCTCCTACGAGCAGTACTTC.

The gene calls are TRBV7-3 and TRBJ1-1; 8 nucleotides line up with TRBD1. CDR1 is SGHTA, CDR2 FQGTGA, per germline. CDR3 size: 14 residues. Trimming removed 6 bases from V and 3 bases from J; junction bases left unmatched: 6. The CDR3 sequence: CASSKDRVDTEAFF. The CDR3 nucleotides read TGTGCCAGCAGTAAGGACAGGGTGGACACTGAAGCTTTCTTT.

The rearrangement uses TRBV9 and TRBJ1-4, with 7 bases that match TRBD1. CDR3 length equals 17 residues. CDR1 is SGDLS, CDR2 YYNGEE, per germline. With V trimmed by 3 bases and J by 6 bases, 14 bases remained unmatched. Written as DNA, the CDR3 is TGTGCCAGCAGCGCCTCAAACGAACAGGGGAGGCATGAAAAACTGTTTTTT. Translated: CASSASNEQGRHEKLFF. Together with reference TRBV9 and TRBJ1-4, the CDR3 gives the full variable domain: DSGVTQTPKHLITATGQRVTLRCSPRSGDLSVYWYQQSLDQGLQFLIQYYNGEERAKGNILERFSAQQFPDLHSELNLSSLELGDSALYFCASSASNEQGRHEKLFFGSGTQLSVL.

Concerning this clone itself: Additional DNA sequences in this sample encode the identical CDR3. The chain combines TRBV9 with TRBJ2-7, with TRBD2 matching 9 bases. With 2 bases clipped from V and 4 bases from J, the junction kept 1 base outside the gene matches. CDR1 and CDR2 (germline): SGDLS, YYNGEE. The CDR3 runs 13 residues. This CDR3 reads CASSVGLAYEQYF. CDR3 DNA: TGTGCCAGCAGCGTGGGACTAGCTTACGAGCAGTACTTC.

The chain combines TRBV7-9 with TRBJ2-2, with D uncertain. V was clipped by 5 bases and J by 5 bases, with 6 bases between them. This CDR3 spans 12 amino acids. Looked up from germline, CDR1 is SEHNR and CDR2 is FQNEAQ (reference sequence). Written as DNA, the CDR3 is TGTGCCAGCAGCATCCAAACCGGGGAGCTGTTTTTT. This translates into CASSIQTGELFF.

The CDR3 sequence is CASSLRDRAHEQYF. CDR3 coding DNA: TGCGCCAGCAGCTTGAGGGACAGGGCCCACGAGCAGTACTTC. The chain employs TRBV5-1 and TRBJ2-7, with 9 positions matching TRBD1. This CDR3 is built from 14 residues. Germline V gene sequence: CDR1 SGHRS, CDR2 YFSETQ. Trimming took 1 base from V and 5 from J; bases not matched to a gene: 4. Looking up the rest from reference TRBV5-1 and TRBJ2-7 gives the full variable domain: KAGVTQTPRYLIKTRGQQVTLSCSPISGHRSVSWYQQTPGQGLQFLFEYFSETQRNKGNFPGRFSGRQFSNSRSEMNVSTLELGDSALYLCASSLRDRAHEQYFGPGTRLTVT.

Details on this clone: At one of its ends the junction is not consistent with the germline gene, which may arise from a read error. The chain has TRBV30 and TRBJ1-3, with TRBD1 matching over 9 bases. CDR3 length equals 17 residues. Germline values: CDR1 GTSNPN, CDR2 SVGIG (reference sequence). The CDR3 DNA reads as TGTGCCTGGCGTGTGGGACAGGGTAATCTGGCTGGAAACACCATATATTTT. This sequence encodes CAWRVGQGNLAGNTIYF.

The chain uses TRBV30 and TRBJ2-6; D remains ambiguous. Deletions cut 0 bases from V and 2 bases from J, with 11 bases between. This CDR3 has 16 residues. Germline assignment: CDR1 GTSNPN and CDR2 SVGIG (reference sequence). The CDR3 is CAWSVWSIPGANVLTF. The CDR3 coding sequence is TGTGCCTGGAGTGTATGGTCTATCCCTGGGGCCAACGTCCTGACTTTC. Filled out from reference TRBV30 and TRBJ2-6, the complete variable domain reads SQTIHQWPATLVQPVGSPLSLECTVEGTSNPNLYWYRQAAGRGLQLLFYSVGIGQISSEVPQNLSASRPQDRQFILSSKKLLLSDSGFYLCAWSVWSIPGANVLTFGAGSRLTVL.

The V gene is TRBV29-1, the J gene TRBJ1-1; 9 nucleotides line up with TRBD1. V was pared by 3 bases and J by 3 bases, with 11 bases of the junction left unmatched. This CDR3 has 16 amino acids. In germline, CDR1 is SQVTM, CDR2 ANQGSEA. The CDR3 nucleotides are TGCAGCGTTGAGTCTCTAGGTTGGACAGGGGACACTGAAGCTTTCTTT. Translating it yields CSVESLGWTGDTEAFF.

The CDR3 loop is CASSLAPAVSYEQYF. CDR3 nucleotides: TGTGCCAGCAGCTTAGCTCCAGCGGTCTCCTACGAGCAGTACTTC. The rearrangement uses TRBV7-8 and TRBJ2-7, with a weak D call TRBD2 (5 bases). This CDR3 is 15 amino acids long. The germline V gene has CDR1 SGHVS and CDR2 FQNEAQ. Trimming removed 0 bases from V and 0 bases from J, with 9 bases in between.

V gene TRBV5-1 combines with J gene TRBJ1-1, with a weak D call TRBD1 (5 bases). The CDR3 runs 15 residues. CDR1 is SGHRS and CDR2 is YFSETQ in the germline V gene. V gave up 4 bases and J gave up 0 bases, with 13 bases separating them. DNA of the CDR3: TGCGCCAGCAGCGGTGGACAAGGAATGAACACTGAAGCTTTCTTT. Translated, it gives CASSGGQGMNTEAFF.

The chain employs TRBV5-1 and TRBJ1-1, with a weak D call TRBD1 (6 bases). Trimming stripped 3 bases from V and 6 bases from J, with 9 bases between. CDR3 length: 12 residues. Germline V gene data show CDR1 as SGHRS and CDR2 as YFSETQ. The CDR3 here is CASSSQGAEAFF. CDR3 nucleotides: TGCGCCAGCAGCTCACAGGGAGCTGAAGCTTTCTTT. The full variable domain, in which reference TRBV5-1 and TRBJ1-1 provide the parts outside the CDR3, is KAGVTQTPRYLIKTRGQQVTLSCSPISGHRSVSWYQQTPGQGLQFLFEYFSETQRNKGNFPGRFSGRQFSNSRSEMNVSTLELGDSALYLCASSSQGAEAFFGQGTRLTVV.

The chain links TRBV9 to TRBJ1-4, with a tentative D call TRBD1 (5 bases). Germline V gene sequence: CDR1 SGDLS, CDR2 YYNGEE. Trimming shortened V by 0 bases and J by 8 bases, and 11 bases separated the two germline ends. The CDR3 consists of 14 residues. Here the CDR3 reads CASSVGGGGEKLFF. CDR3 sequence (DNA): TGTGCCAGCAGCGTAGGGGGGGGTGGCGAAAAACTGTTTTTT.

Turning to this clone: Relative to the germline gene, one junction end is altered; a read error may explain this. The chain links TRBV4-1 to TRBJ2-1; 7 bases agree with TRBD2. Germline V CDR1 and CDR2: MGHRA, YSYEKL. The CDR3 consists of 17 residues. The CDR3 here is CASRQSILAGEPDEQFF. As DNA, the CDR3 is TGCGCCAGCCGCCAAAGTATCTTGGCGGGAGAACCCGATGAGCAGTTCTTC.

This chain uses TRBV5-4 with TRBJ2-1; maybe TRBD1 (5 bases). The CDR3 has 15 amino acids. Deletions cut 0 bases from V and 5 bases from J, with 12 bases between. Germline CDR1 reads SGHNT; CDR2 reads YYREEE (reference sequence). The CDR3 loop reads CASSLAGLGNNEQFF. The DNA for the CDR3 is TGTGCCAGCAGCTTGGCAGGGTTAGGTAACAATGAGCAGTTCTTC.

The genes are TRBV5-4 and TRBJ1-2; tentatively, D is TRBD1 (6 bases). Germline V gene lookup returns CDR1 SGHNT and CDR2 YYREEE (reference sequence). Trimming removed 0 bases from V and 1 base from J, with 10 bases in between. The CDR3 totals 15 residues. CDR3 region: CASSLADRSNYGYTF. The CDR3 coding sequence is TGTGCCAGCAGCTTGGCCGACAGGAGTAACTATGGCTACACCTTC.

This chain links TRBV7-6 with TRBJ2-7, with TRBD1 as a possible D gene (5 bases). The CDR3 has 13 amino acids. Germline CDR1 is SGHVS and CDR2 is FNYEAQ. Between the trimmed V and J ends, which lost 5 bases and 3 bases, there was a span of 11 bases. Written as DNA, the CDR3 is TGTGCCAGCAGCGCTACCCAGGGCTACGAGCAGTACTTC. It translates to CASSATQGYEQYF.

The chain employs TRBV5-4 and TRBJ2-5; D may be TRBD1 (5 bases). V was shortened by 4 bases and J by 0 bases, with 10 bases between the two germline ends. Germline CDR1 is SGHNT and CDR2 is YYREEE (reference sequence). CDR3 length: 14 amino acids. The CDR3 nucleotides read TGTGCCAGCAGCAGCACAGGTGACCAAGAGACCCAGTACTTC. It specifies CASSSTGDQETQYF. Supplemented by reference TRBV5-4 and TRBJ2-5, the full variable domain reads ETGVTQSPTHLIKTRGQQVTLRCSSQSGHNTVSWYQQALGQGPQFIFQYYREEENGRGNFPPRFSGLQFPNYSSELNVNALELDDSALYLCASSSTGDQETQYFGPGTRLLVL.